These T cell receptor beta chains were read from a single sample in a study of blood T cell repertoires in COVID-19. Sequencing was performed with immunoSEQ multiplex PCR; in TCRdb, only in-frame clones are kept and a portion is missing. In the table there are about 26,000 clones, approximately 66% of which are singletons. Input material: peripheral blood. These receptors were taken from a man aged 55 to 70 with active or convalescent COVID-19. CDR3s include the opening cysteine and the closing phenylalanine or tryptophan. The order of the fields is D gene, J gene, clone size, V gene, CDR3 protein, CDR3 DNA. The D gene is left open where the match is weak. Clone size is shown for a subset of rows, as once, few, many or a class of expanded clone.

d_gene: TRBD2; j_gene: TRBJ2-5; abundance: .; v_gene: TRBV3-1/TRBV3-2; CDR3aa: CASSPGTSGRSETQYF; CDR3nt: TGTGCCAGCAGCCCGGGGACTAGCGGGAGGTCAGAGACCCAGTACTTC
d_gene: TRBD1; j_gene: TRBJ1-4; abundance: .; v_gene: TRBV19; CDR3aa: CASSSRQGGNEKLFF; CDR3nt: TGTGCCAGTAGTTCCCGACAGGGTGGAAATGAAAAACTGTTTTTT
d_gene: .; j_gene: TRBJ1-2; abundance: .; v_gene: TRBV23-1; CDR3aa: CASTEILLTGVANYGYTF; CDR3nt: TGCGCCAGCACCGAAATCCTGCTGACAGGTGTAGCTAACTATGGCTACACCTTC
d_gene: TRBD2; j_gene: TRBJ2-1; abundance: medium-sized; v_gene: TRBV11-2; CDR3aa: CASSLTLLAGRNNEQFF; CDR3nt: TGTGCCAGCAGCTTAACCCTCCTAGCGGGTAGAAACAATGAGCAGTTCTTC
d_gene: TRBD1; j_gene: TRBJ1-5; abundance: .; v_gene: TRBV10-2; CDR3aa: CASAKDRGPFNQPQHF; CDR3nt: TGCGCCAGCGCGAAAGACAGGGGGCCATTCAATCAGCCCCAGCATTTT
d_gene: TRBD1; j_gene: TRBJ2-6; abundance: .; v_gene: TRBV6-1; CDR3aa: CASTKAGGPGANILTF; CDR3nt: TGTGCCAGCACTAAAGCAGGGGGCCCTGGGGCCAACATCCTGACTTTC
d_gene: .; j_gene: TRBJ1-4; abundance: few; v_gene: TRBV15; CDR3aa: CATSRTHPGQTEKLFF; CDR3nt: TGTGCCACCAGCAGAACCCATCCAGGACAGACTGAAAAACTGTTTTTT
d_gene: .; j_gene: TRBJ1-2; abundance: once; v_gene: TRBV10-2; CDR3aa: CASSESGVDSGYTF; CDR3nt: TGCGCCAGCAGTGAATCAGGTGTGGACAGCGGCTACACCTTC
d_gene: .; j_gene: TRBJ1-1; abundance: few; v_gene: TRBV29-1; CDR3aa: CSVDIGIEAFF; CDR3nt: TGCAGCGTTGATATCGGGATTGAAGCTTTCTTT
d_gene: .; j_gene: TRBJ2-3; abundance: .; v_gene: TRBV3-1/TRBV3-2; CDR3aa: CASSPPPGDLDTQYF; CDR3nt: TGTGCCAGCAGCCCGCCACCGGGGGATCTAGATACGCAGTATTTT
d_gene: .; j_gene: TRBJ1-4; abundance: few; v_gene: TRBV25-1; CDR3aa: CASSVDGLNEKLFF; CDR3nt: TGTGCCAGCAGTGTAGACGGACTTAATGAAAAACTGTTTTTT
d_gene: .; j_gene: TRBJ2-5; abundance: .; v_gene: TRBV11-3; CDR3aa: CASSHGQRSETQYF; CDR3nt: TGTGCCAGCAGCCACGGACAGAGGAGTGAGACCCAGTACTTC
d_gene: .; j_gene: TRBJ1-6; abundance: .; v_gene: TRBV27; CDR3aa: CASRHRFVSYNSPLHF; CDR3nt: TGTGCCAGCAGGCACAGGTTTGTCTCCTATAATTCACCCCTCCACTTT
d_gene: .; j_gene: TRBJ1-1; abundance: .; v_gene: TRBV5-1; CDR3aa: CASSRTRDTEAFF; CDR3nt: TGCGCCAGCAGCCGGACTAGGGACACTGAAGCTTTCTTT
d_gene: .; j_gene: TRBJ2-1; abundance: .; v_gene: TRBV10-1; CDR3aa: CASSEREPRNEQFF; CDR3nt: TGCGCCAGCAGTGAGCGGGAGCCGCGTAATGAGCAGTTCTTC
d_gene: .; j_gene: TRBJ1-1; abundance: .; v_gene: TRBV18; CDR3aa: CASSPRQANTEAFF; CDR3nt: TGTGCCAGCTCACCCAGACAGGCGAACACTGAAGCTTTCTTT
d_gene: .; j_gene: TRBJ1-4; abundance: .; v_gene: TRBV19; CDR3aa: CASSQNEKLFF; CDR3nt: TGTGCCAGTAGTCAAAATGAAAAACTGTTTTTT
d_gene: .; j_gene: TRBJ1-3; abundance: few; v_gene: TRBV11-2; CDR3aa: CASSFGQLSGNTIYF; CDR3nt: TGTGCCAGCAGCTTTGGACAGCTCTCTGGAAACACCATATATTTT
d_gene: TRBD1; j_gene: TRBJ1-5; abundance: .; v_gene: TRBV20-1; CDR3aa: CSASPGQGYNQPQHF; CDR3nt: TGCAGTGCTAGTCCGGGACAGGGCTACAATCAGCCCCAGCATTTT
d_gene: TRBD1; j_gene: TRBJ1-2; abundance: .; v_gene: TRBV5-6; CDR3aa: CASSLAPTGTGNYGYTF; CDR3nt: TGTGCCAGCAGCTTGGCTCCCACCGGGACAGGCAACTATGGCTACACCTTC
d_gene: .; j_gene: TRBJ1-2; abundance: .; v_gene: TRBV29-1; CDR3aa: CSVLPGTGDYGYTF; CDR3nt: TGCAGCGTTCTTCCCGGCACAGGCGACTATGGCTACACCTTC
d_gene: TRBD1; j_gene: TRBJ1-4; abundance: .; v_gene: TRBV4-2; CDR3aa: CASSPTGGLEKLFF; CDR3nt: TGTGCCAGCAGCCCCACAGGGGGCCTAGAAAAACTGTTTTTT
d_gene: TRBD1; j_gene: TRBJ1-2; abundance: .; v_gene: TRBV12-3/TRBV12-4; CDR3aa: CASSIQGVYGYTF; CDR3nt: TGTGCCAGCAGTATACAGGGGGTGTATGGCTACACCTTC
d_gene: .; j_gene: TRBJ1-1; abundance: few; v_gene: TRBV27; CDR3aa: CASTQGGTEAFF; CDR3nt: TGTGCCAGCACGCAGGGAGGCACTGAAGCTTTCTTT
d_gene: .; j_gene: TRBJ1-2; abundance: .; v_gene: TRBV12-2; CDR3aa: CASRFRDSYTF; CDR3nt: TGTGCAAGTCGCTTCCGTGACAGTTACACCTTC
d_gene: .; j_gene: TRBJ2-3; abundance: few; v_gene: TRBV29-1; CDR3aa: CSVGAGSTDTQYF; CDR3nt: TGCAGCGTTGGGGCGGGAAGCACAGATACGCAGTATTTT
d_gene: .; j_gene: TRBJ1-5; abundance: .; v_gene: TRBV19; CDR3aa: CASSITVLQPQHF; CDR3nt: TGTGCCAGTAGTATAACGGTCCTTCAGCCCCAGCATTTT
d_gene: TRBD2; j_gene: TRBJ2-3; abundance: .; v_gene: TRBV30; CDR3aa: CAWREGRGRGDTQYF; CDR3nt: TGTGCCTGGAGGGAGGGGAGGGGCCGGGGAGATACGCAGTATTTT
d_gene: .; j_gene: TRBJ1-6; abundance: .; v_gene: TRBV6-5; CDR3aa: CASSSRVGSPLHF; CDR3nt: TGTGCCAGCAGTTCCAGGGTCGGGTCACCCCTCCACTTT
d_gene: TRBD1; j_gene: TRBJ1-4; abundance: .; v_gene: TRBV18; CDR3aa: CASSPPGTGRINEKLFF; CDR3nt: TGTGCCAGCTCGCCCCCCGGGACAGGGCGCATTAATGAAAAACTGTTTTTT
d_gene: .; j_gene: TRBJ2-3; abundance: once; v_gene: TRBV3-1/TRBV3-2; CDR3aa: CASSPGPTDTQYF; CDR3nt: TGTGCCAGCAGTCCTGGGCCCACAGATACGCAGTATTTT
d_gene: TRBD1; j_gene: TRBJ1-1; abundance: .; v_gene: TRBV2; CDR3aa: CASSVDRVNTEAFF; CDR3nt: TGTGCCAGCAGTGTGGACAGGGTGAACACTGAAGCTTTCTTT
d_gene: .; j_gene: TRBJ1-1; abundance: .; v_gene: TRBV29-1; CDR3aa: CSVDQGTEAFF; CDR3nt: TGCAGCGTAGACCAGGGGACTGAAGCTTTCTTT
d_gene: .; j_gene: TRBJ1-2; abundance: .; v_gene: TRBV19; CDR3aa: CASRTGWRDYGYTF; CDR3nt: TGTGCCAGTAGAACAGGGTGGAGAGACTATGGCTACACCTTC
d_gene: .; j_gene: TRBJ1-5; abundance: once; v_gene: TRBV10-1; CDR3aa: CASSVGVGQPQHF; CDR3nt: TGCGCCAGCAGTGTAGGAGTAGGTCAGCCCCAGCATTTT
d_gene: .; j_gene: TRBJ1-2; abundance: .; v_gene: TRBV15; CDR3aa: CATSREEGGYTF; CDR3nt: TGTGCCACCAGCAGAGAGGAGGGTGGCTACACCTTC
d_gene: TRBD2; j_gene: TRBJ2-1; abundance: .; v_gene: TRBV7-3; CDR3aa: CASSPGLGGGNNEQFF; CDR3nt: TGTGCCAGCAGCCCCGGGTTAGGCGGGGGGAACAATGAGCAGTTCTTC
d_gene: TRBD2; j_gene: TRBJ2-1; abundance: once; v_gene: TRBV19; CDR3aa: CASSIKRGSNEQFF; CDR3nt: TGTGCCAGTAGTATCAAGCGGGGGTCCAATGAGCAGTTCTTC
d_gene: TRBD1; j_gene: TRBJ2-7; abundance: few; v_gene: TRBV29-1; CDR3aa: CSVTYQGQGGEQYF; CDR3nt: TGCAGCGTTACATACCAGGGACAGGGCGGTGAGCAGTACTTC
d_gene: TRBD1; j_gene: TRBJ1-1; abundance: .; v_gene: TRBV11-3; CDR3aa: CASSSDRGQGAFF; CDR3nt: TGTGCCAGCAGTTCGGACAGGGGGCAGGGAGCTTTCTTT
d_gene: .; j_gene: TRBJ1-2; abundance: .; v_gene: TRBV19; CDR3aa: CASTADNSYGYTF; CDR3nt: TGTGCCAGTACGGCGGACAACAGCTATGGCTACACCTTC
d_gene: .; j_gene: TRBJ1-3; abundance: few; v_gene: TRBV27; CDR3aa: CASSSRGSGNTIYF; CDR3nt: TGTGCCAGCAGTTCCAGGGGATCTGGAAACACCATATATTTT